This TCR beta chain was sequenced in a study of blood T cells in healthy people across ages. Study results and limitations: TCR beta diversity was tightly associated with the proportion of naive T cells.

This CDR3 spans 13 amino acids. Germline V CDR1 and CDR2: WNHNN, SYGVQD (reference sequence). Sample-barcoded 5' priming and a J-beta primer mix drove a second PCR of roughly 6 to 12 cycles. MiXCR was run by TCRdb on the 5' RACE reads, yielding one entry per CDR3 protein. The table lists 1 million to 1.2 million distinct CDR3 sequences, about two fifths of them singletons. This clonotype was observed a handful of times. The antigen is unknown. The source of this sequence is a man aged 18 to 30 in good health. The chain recombines TRBV10-1 with TRBJ2-3; the D call may be TRBD1 or TRBD2 (5 bases each). The sample comprised blood. CDR3 in DNA: TGCGCTCTCAGGGAGCAGTTCTCAGATACGCAGTATTTT. This encodes CALREQFSDTQYF.